A single T cell receptor (beta chain) is shown here with its context. This entry comes from a study of OX40 agonist ivuxolimab in advanced cancers. Clones were sequenced by immunoSEQ multiplex PCR, and TCRdb holds only the in-frame ones, with some missing. The repertoire consists of around 76,000 clones, with 80% to 90% occurring once and the leading ten covering nearly 0.55%. The CDR3 totals 16 residues. Trimming at V came to 0 bases and at J to 0 bases, leaving 2 bases not matched to a gene. CDR1 is SGHTA and CDR2 is FQGNSA in the germline V gene. The clonotype was recovered from an adult with an advanced solid tumor such as melanoma, head and neck, liver or kidney cancer. V gene TRBV7-2 combines with J gene TRBJ1-5; 7 bases fit TRBD1. Here the sequenced sample was CD4+ or CD8+ T cells sorted from blood, taken in a trial of the OX40 agonist ivuxolimab. Here the CDR3 reads CASSLAGGYSNQPQHF. In DNA form, the CDR3 reads TGTGCCAGCAGCTTAGCAGGGGGCTATAGCAATCAGCCCCAGCATTTT.